These 6 T cell receptor beta chains were all obtained from the same sample, sequenced in a study of Graves' ophthalmopathy and Graves' hyperthyroidism. The authors amplified TCR beta CDR3 regions, and they did so from RNA transcripts for repertoire sequencing. An initial RT-PCR round employing HTBI primers preceded a second-round multiplex PCR. TCRdb re-called the multiplex PCR reads through MiXCR, storing one row per CDR3 protein. This sample has some 160,000 distinct CDR3 sequences, with around 39% found just once. The specimen was peripheral blood. These receptors were taken from a young man with Graves' ophthalmopathy.

Ten or more counts support this clonotype. The rearrangement links TRBV4-3 to TRBJ2-7; TRBD2 matches 7 bases. Losses at the gene ends were 1 base for V and 0 bases for J; bases not matched to a gene: 3. CDR1 is LGHNA, CDR2 YSLEER, per germline. The CDR3 contains 15 residues. The CDR3 DNA reads as TGCGCCAGCAGCCAAGCTAGCGGAGCCTCCTACGAGCAGTACTTC. Its translation: CASSQASGASYEQYF.

V usage is TRBV6-2 or TRBV6-3 and J usage is TRBJ2-7, with D possibly being TRBD1 or TRBD2 (5 bases each). Between the trimmed V and J ends, which lost 0 bases and 5 bases, there was a span of 17 bases. The CDR3 is 16 residues long. Germline V gene sequence: CDR1 MNHEY, CDR2 SVGEGT. The DNA for the CDR3 is TGTGCCAGCAGTTACTCCGTCCCGGGGCAGTCCAACGAGCAGTACTTC. Protein product: CASSYSVPGQSNEQYF.

This clonotype appeared many times. The rearrangement uses TRBV15 and TRBJ2-7; tentatively, D is TRBD1 or TRBD2 (5 bases each). Trimming took off 0 bases at V and 0 bases at J, with 12 bases between the two ends. This CDR3 is 16 amino acids long. CDR1 and CDR2 from the germline V gene are LNHNV and YYDKDF (reference sequence). The CDR3 DNA reads TGTGCCACCAGCAGAGAGGGACGTAGGAGCTCCTACGAGCAGTACTTC. Amino acids: CATSREGRRSSYEQYF.

This clonotype was found a few times. A read error may produce the germline difference seen at one junction end. The chain carries TRBV6-1 and TRBJ2-7; D is possibly TRBD1 (5 bases). The CDR3 is 11 residues long. Germline V gene lookup returns CDR1 MNHNS and CDR2 SASEGT. The CDR3 loop reads CASSDIPGHVF. As DNA, the CDR3 is TGTGCCAGCAGTGATATCCCAGGACACGTCTTC.

This CDR3 is CASSPRGGQRTGELFF. The CDR3 nucleotides read TGTGCCAGCAGTCCGAGGGGAGGGCAGCGCACCGGGGAGCTGTTTTTT. The V call is TRBV6-1, the J call TRBJ2-2; 7 nucleotides agree with TRBD2. This CDR3 has 16 residues. Looked up from germline, CDR1 is MNHNS and CDR2 is SASEGT. Trimming took 5 bases from V and 4 from J; bases not matched to a gene: 10.

The chain is built from TRBV12-3 or TRBV12-4 and TRBJ1-2; D remains unclear. V gave up 6 bases and J gave up 9 bases, with 17 bases separating them. The CDR3 has 13 residues. The CDR3 spells CASRRGRADSYTF. CDR3 sequence (DNA): TGTGCCAGCAGACGAGGTCGGGCGGATAGCTACACCTTC.